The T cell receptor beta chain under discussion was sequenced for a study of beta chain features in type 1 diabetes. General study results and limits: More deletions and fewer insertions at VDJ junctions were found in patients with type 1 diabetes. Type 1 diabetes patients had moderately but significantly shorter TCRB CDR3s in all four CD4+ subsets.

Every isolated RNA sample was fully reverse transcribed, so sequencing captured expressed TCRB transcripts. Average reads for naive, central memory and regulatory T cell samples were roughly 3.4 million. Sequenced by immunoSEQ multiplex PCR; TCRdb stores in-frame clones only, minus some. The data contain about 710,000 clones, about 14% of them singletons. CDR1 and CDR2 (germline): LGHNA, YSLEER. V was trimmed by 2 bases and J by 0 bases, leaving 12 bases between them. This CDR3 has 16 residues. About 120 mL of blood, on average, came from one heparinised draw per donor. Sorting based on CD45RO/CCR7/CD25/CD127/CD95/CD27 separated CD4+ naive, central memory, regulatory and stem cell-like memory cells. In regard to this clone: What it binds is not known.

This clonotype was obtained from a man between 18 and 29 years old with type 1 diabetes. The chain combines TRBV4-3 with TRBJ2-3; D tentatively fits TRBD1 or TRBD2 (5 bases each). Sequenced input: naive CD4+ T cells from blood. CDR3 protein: CASSQIGAPSTDTQYF. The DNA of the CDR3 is TGCGCCAGCAGCCAAATCGGGGCGCCTAGCACAGATACGCAGTATTTT.